This T cell receptor beta chain was sequenced for a study of glioma-infiltrating T cells after dendritic cell vaccination (dated by TCRdb to about 2016). In terms of the full investigation: The cohort comprised about 15 glioblastoma patients from Phase I and II dendritic cell vaccination trials, 9 newly diagnosed and 6 with recurrent disease. Autologous tumor lysate-pulsed dendritic cell vaccination was administered to the patients between about 2003 and 2013. To make the vaccine, monocyte-derived dendritic cells were cultured for roughly seven days with IL-4 and GM-CSF and then pulsed overnight with autologous tumor lysate. Each patient got three intradermal injections of the dendritic cell vaccine, spaced at biweekly intervals, in the arm below the axilla. In glioblastoma patients vaccinated with dendritic cells, deep sequencing of TCR beta CDR3 regions served to measure the amount of tumor-infiltrating lymphocytes and to compare repertoires between tumor and blood. TCR sequencing metrics, including TIL content and tumor-blood repertoire overlap, were correlated with survival after dendritic cell vaccination. The research as a whole found: The cohort was small and heterogeneous, few patients had complete blood and tumor sets, and even fewer had initial-recurrent tumor pairs. TCR clonality showed no direct relationship with survival, which suggests that a diverse polyclonal response may matter. The response model built on TCR overlap across three groups was characterized as speculative, with prospective validation still needed. Higher estimated pretreatment TIL content predicted longer time to progression and overall survival after dendritic cell vaccination.

The immunoSEQ assay amplified TCRB CDR3 regions from about 2 micrograms of genomic DNA, or from all available DNA when less than that amount was available. Multiplex PCR used 60 forward primers for TCR V beta segments and 13 reverse primers for J beta segments. To estimate the number of reads per starting template, synthetic control templates were added to each sample at limiting dilution. The Illumina HiSeq System generated sequencing reads of 87 bp. On the authors' methods: PCR and sequencing errors were removed by a nearest neighbor algorithm that merged closely related sequences. TCR overlap was measured as the percentage of unique tumor TCR beta sequences that were also present in the peripheral blood of the same patient. The source is immuneACCESS, and TCRdb retained only in-frame sequences with V and J called. Part of the clones is not carried over; for the studies checked, unresolved V genes explain less than half of this, and the remainder is unexplained. The DNA gave D and trimming, while V, J and clone size come from that table. Present in this sample are about 99,000 clones, more than 80% of which were seen just once. The top ten clones comprise 9.5% to 15% of the sample.

The CDR3 starts with the cysteine, ends with the phenylalanine, and has 15 residues. CDR3 DNA is the only sequence kept; it has 45 bases, read in frame from the first base. Per the germline V gene, SGHDT is the CDR1 and YYEEEE is the CDR2. V is cut back by 5 bases and J by 1 base, with 7 bases in the junction unmatched. Turning to this clone: Its antigen is currently not known. No much larger clonotype is one base removed from it; base qualities were not supplied.

Patients were selected for having adequate residual fresh-frozen tumor tissue and more than two years of available survival data. None of the glioblastoma patients carried an isocitrate dehydrogenase mutation, although molecular status otherwise varied. PBMC collection took place before vaccination, two weeks after the third vaccination, and at tumor progression if progression occurred. The Qiagen DNeasy Blood extraction Kit was used to extract genomic DNA. This TCR was sampled from a human donor with glioblastoma. The chain joins TRBV5-6 to TRBJ2-7; 9 nucleotides in the junction match TRBD2. The specimen comprised blood, sampled before dendritic cell vaccination. The DNA reads as follows: TGTGCCAGCAGTCCACTAGCGGGTCCTTCCTACGAGCAGTACTTC. Translated, this gives CASSPLAGPSYEQYF.